This record looks at one T cell receptor (beta chain) sequence and its context. Its antigen is undetermined. Clones were read by immunoSEQ multiplex PCR, and TCRdb kept only the in-frame ones, dropping some. The sample lists 75,000 to 100,000 clones, about 86% seen once, with under 2.5% in the top ten. This sample is drawn from a study of OX40 agonist ivuxolimab in advanced cancers. The overall study: The patients received ivuxolimab by intravenous route every 2 weeks at 0.01 to 10 mg/kg. Checkpoint inhibitors had been given previously to 35% to 50% of patients.

Findings of the study overall: Mean expanded clone counts were higher in CD8+ than CD4+ T cells.

The CDR3 spans 15 residues. Per germline, CDR1 SGHAT and CDR2 FQNNGV. The ends lost 4 bases at V and 5 bases at J; junction bases unmatched: 10. Patients had blood sampled at baseline and again on cycle 4 day 1 and cycle 7 day 1. This receptor was identified in an adult with an advanced solid tumor such as melanoma, head and neck, liver or kidney cancer. The rearrangement uses TRBV11-2 and TRBJ2-5, with TRBD2 matching over 7 bases. The starting material was CD4+ or CD8+ T cells sorted from blood, obtained in a trial of the OX40 agonist ivuxolimab. The CDR3 DNA reads TGTGCCAGCAGCTCCTACGGCGGGGGAGCGGAGACCCAGTACTTC. This encodes CASSSYGGGAETQYF.